Listed below are T cell receptor beta chains from one sample, sequenced in a study of T cell responses to AZD1222 COVID-19 vaccine. Clones were read by immunoSEQ multiplex PCR, and TCRdb kept only the in-frame ones, dropping some. The sample has 150,000 to 200,000 clones, 90% to 95% seen once; the top ten hold about 2.5%. The material was peripheral blood, obtained on day 0 of AZD1222 vaccination. The receptor source for this set is an adult in good health. CDR3s include the opening cysteine and the closing phenylalanine or tryptophan. D genes are given only for firm matches.

TRBD1 TRBJ2-3 TRBV6-6 15 CASRHRGMAADTQYF TGTGCCAGCAGACACAGGGGGATGGCGGCAGATACGCAGTATTTT
TRBD1 TRBJ2-2 TRBV7-3 16 CASSLMSGGDTGELFF TGTGCCAGCAGCTTAATGTCAGGGGGAGACACCGGGGAGCTGTTTTTT
TRBD1 TRBJ1-2 TRBV5-6 14 CASSRDRANYGYTF TGTGCCAGCAGCAGGGACAGAGCTAACTATGGCTACACCTTC
TRBD1 TRBJ1-3 TRBV4-2 14 CASSPQGSGNTIYF TGTGCCAGCAGCCCACAGGGGTCTGGAAACACCATATATTTT
- TRBJ1-1 TRBV5-4 14 CASSLGQKNTEAFF TGTGCCAGCAGCTTGGGACAGAAGAACACTGAAGCTTTCTTT
- TRBJ1-3 TRBV27 13 CASQPTTGNTIYF TGTGCCAGCCAGCCTACGACTGGAAACACCATATATTTT
TRBD1 TRBJ1-1 TRBV2 13 CAIRQGGDTEAFF TGTGCCATCAGACAGGGGGGGGATACTGAAGCTTTCTTT
TRBD2 TRBJ2-1 TRBV10-1 16 CASSESPSGTYNEQFF TGCGCCAGCAGTGAGTCTCCTAGCGGTACCTACAATGAGCAGTTCTTC
- TRBJ2-1 TRBV19 12 CASSIDTRVQFF TGTGCCAGTAGTATTGACACCCGGGTGCAGTTCTTC
- TRBJ1-1 TRBV2 11 CASVSAIEAFF TGTGCCAGCGTTTCGGCGATTGAAGCTTTCTTT